A single sample is the source of the 3 T cell receptor beta chains below, sequenced in a study of blood T cell repertoires in COVID-19. Data came from immunoSEQ multiplex PCR; TCRdb stores just in-frame clones and leaves some out. The table shows a few hundred thousand clones, with roughly 90% occurring only once. The material sequenced was peripheral blood. Every receptor here comes from a young man with COVID-19, enrolled during active disease.

CDR3 amino acids: CASSPDRFAVGGLGEQFF. For the CDR3, the DNA is TGTGCCAGCAGCCCAGACCGGTTTGCTGTGGGAGGCCTCGGTGAGCAGTTCTTC. The genes are TRBV7-2 and TRBJ2-1; maybe TRBD2 (6 bases). CDR1 is SGHTA and CDR2 is FQGNSA in the germline V gene. The V gene lost 5 bases and the J gene lost 9 bases, with 29 bases spanning the gap. The CDR3 is 18 residues long.

This chain joins TRBV7-9 and TRBJ1-2; no reliable D call. Germline-derived CDR1 and CDR2 are SEHNR and FQNEAQ (reference sequence). The CDR3 is 13 residues long. The germline V and J ends were trimmed by 4 bases and 8 bases, with 14 bases remaining between them. CDR3: CASSSPGSMGYTF. In DNA form, the CDR3 reads TGTGCCAGCAGCTCTCCCGGGAGTATGGGCTACACCTTC.

V is TRBV4-1 and J is TRBJ2-1; TRBD2 agrees at 11 bases. Trimming removed 1 base from V and 8 bases from J; junction bases left unmatched: 7. The germline V gene encodes CDR1 MGHRA and CDR2 YSYEKL. The CDR3 loop spans 16 amino acids. This chain's CDR3 is CASSQVLAGGIDEQFF. The CDR3 coding sequence is TGCGCCAGCAGCCAAGTTCTAGCGGGAGGTATCGATGAGCAGTTCTTC.